The rows below give T cell receptor beta chains drawn from one sample of a study of T cell clones after liver transplantation. TCRdb's table, derived via immunoSEQ multiplex PCR, lists solely in-frame clones and lacks some. Among about 70,000 clones listed, about 80% were seen once. This specimen was CD4+ T cells from blood, taken 12 months after liver transplant. Receptors originate from a human patient who received a liver transplant. Some of these T cells may belong to the graft donor. Each CDR3 is given with its conserved first and last residue. A D gene is named only where the DNA matches it firmly. Not every row has a clone size; where given, it reads once, few, many or a size class.

size	V	J	D	DNA	CDR3
-	TRBV4-1	TRBJ2-3	TRBD1	TGCGCCAGCAGCCACCCGGGACAGGGGGCAGATACGCAGTATTTT	CASSHPGQGADTQYF
-	TRBV29-1	TRBJ1-2	-	TGCAGCGTTGAGGGGGGGAGAGGCGGCTACACCTTC	CSVEGGRGGYTF
-	TRBV28	TRBJ2-5	TRBD1	TGTGCCAGCAGCTATCCTGGGACAGGGAATAGTGAGACCCAGTACTTC	CASSYPGTGNSETQYF
-	TRBV15	TRBJ2-5	TRBD1	TGTGCCACCAGCAGGGCCGGGACAGGGAAAGAGACCCAGTACTTC	CATSRAGTGKETQYF
-	TRBV7-9	TRBJ2-6	-	TGTGCCAGCAGCTTCCTCAGTGCTGGGGCCAACGTCCTGACTTTC	CASSFLSAGANVLTF
-	TRBV6-1	TRBJ2-1	-	TGTGCCAGCAGCTGGGGGACTGCCTTATCTGGGGAGCAGTTCTTC	CASSWGTALSGEQFF
-	TRBV11-2	TRBJ1-1	-	TGTGCCAGCAGCTTTACCAGAGGGGGCACTGAAGCTTTCTTT	CASSFTRGGTEAFF
-	TRBV14	TRBJ2-1	-	TGTGCCAGCAGCCATGGACTAAGCTCCTACAATGAGCAGTTCTTC	CASSHGLSSYNEQFF
few	TRBV27	TRBJ2-4	TRBD2	TGTGCCAGCAGTTTACAGGGAGGGACGGCCAAAAACATTCAGTACTTC	CASSLQGGTAKNIQYF
-	TRBV2	TRBJ2-5	-	TGTGCCAGCAGTGAAGTAAAGGCCCAGTACTTC	CASSEVKAQYF
-	TRBV2	TRBJ1-5	-	TGTGCCAGCAGTGAGCAGGGACGGCTTGAATATGGGCCCCAGCATTTT	CASSEQGRLEYGPQHF
-	TRBV2	TRBJ2-7	TRBD1	TGTGCCAGCAGGCCGGGGACAGGACGCTCCTACGAGCAGTACTTC	CASRPGTGRSYEQYF
-	TRBV14	TRBJ2-1	-	TGTGCCAGCAGCCAAGATTGGGCGGGTGAGCAGTTCTTC	CASSQDWAGEQFF
-	TRBV19	TRBJ1-2	-	TGTGCCAGTAGTGAACGTAACTATGGCTACACCTTC	CASSERNYGYTF